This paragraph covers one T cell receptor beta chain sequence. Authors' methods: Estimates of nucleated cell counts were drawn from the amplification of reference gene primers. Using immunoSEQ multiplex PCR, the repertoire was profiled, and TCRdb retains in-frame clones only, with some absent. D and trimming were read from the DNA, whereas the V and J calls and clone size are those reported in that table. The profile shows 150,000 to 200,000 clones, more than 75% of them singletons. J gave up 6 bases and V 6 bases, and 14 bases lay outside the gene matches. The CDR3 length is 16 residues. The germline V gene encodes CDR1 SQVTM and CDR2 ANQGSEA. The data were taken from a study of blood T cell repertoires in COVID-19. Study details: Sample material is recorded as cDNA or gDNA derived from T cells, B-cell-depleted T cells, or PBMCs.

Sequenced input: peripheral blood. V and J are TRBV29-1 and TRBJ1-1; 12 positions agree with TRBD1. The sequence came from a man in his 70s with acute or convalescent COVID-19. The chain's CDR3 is CSVPRDRGPQRAEAFF. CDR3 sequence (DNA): TGCAGCGTCCCCCGGGACAGGGGGCCTCAAAGGGCTGAAGCTTTCTTT.